This entry lists 16 T cell receptor beta chains sequenced from one sample in a study of human T cells and chemical hapten exposure. Time point reported: pre-sensitization, week 0. This sample's treatment: therapeutic diphenylcyclopropenone sensitization with weekly scalp DPC. TCRdb re-called the RACE reads through MiXCR, storing one row per CDR3 protein. The data contain about 90,000 distinct CDR3 sequences, over 6.5% of them singletons. Source: whole blood, taken in connection with sensitization to the hapten diphenylcyclopropenone (DPC). All receptors come from a man aged 40-49 years with alopecia areata. Some clones in this sample may be carry-over from other donors' samples.

This clonotype was seen a few times. V gene TRBV9 combines with J gene TRBJ2-7; 8 bases are shared with TRBD1. Per germline, CDR1 SGDLS and CDR2 YYNGEE. J was trimmed by 7 bases and V by 0 bases; bases with no gene match: 9. This CDR3 comprises 15 residues. CDR3 DNA: TGTGCCAGCAGCGTAGAGCAGGGGGCGCCTCAGGAGCAGTACTTC. Protein sequence: CASSVEQGAPQEQYF. The full variable domain, in which reference TRBV9 and TRBJ2-7 provide the parts outside the CDR3, is DSGVTQTPKHLITATGQRVTLRCSPRSGDLSVYWYQQSLDQGLQFLIQYYNGEERAKGNILERFSAQQFPDLHSELNLSSLELGDSALYFCASSVEQGAPQEQYFGPGTRLTVT.

This clonotype was recorded a few times. V is TRBV14 and J is TRBJ1-1; 8 bases align to TRBD1. Germline CDR1 reads SGHDN; CDR2 reads FVKESK. J was trimmed by 1 base and V by 4 bases; bases with no gene match: 5. The CDR3 extends over 15 amino acids. CDR3 bases: TGTGCCAGCAGCCTGCGGACAGGGTGGAACACTGAAGCTTTCTTT. This gives the protein CASSLRTGWNTEAFF.

This clonotype has just a few counts. This rearrangement joins TRBV12-3 or TRBV12-4 to TRBJ2-2; unclear D gene. CDR3 length: 17 residues. Trimming shortened V by 0 bases and J by 1 base, and 12 bases separated the two germline ends. The CDR3 region is CASSLALPYGNTGELFF. The CDR3 DNA is TGTGCCAGCAGTTTAGCGTTGCCATACGGGAACACCGGGGAGCTGTTTTTT.

The rearrangement uses TRBV12-3 or TRBV12-4 and TRBJ2-1; 8 bases agree with TRBD2. The CDR3 has 15 residues. The ends lost 2 bases at V and 7 bases at J; junction bases unmatched: 7. The CDR3 DNA sequence: TGTGCCAGCAGTTTACAAGCGGGAGTGAGGAATGAGCAGTTCTTC. This codes for CASSLQAGVRNEQFF.

The chain combines TRBV7-2 with TRBJ2-7; 9 bases agree with TRBD1. Unmatched junction bases numbered 9, after V lost 5 bases and J lost 7 bases. Per the germline V gene, CDR1 is SGHTA and CDR2 is FQGNSA. This CDR3 has 14 residues. CDR3 nucleotides: TGTGCCAGCAGCGGGGGACAGGGAAGGAGGGAGCAGTACTTC. Protein: CASSGGQGRREQYF.

In this sample, this clonotype turned up a few times. The rearrangement uses TRBV20-1 and TRBJ2-3, with D tentatively TRBD1 (8 bases). V was cut by 3 bases and J by 1 base, with 17 bases left in between. This CDR3 region has 16 residues. Germline CDR1 reads DFQATT; CDR2 reads SNEGSKA (reference sequence). The CDR3 protein is CSASTGQGGGTDTQYF. DNA of the CDR3: TGCAGTGCTAGCACTGGACAGGGAGGGGGCACAGATACGCAGTATTTT.

This clonotype has ten or more counts. The V call is TRBV20-1, the J call TRBJ2-5; no definite D call. This CDR3 is 11 amino acids long. Germline CDR1 is DFQATT and CDR2 is SNEGSKA (reference sequence). Trimming cost V 2 bases and J 1 base, with 2 bases left between them. CDR3 coding DNA: TGCAGTGCTAGACCCCAAGAGACCCAGTACTTC. Translating gives CSARPQETQYF.

This clonotype was detected many times. This chain links TRBV25-1 with TRBJ2-4; 8 bases align to TRBD1. The CDR3 is 13 residues long. Germline values: CDR1 MGHDK, CDR2 SYGVNS. The J segment lost 6 bases and the V segment lost 3 bases, leaving 1 base of the junction unmatched. The CDR3 is CASSDRGRNIQYF. CDR3 coding DNA: TGTGCCAGCAGTGACAGGGGGCGAAACATTCAGTACTTC.

In this sample, this clonotype turned up many times. The chain carries TRBV10-3 and TRBJ1-1; 10 bases line up with TRBD1. V shed 10 bases and J 5 bases; nucleotides not matched to a gene: 13. The CDR3 has 15 residues. Germline CDR1 reads ENHRY; CDR2 reads SYGVKD. CDR3 sequence reads: CATQAWDRGWTEAFF. The CDR3 DNA is TGTGCCACCCAAGCCTGGGACAGGGGTTGGACTGAAGCTTTCTTT.

This clonotype came up a few times. V usage is TRBV4-3 and J usage is TRBJ2-2; D perhaps matches TRBD2 (6 bases). The germline V gene encodes CDR1 LGHNA and CDR2 YSLEER. Trimming removed 0 bases from V and 6 bases from J, with 8 bases in between. This CDR3 has 14 amino acids. The CDR3 spells CASSQDGGPGELFF. In nucleotides, the CDR3 is TGCGCCAGCAGCCAAGATGGAGGGCCCGGGGAGCTGTTTTTT.

This clonotype was observed many times. This chain links TRBV7-9 with TRBJ1-4; 7 bases line up with TRBD1. This CDR3 is 14 amino acids long. Germline V gives CDR1 SEHNR, CDR2 FQNEAQ (reference sequence). Trimming took 5 bases from V and 2 from J; bases not matched to a gene: 2. The CDR3 is CASSPGQTNEKLFF. CDR3 DNA sequence: TGTGCCAGCAGCCCGGGACAGACTAATGAAAAACTGTTTTTT.

This sequence joins TRBV6-5 and TRBJ2-4; TRBD1 aligns across 8 bases. V shed 6 bases and J 9 bases; nucleotides not matched to a gene: 7. CDR3 length: 13 residues. Per germline, CDR1 MNHEY and CDR2 SVGAGI. CDR3 sequence: CASRGQVTSIQYF. The CDR3 coding sequence is TGTGCCAGCAGGGGACAGGTCACCTCCATTCAGTACTTC.

For this clonotype: With a much larger clone just one base away, this may be a read error. Written as DNA, the CDR3 is TGTGTCAGCAGTTGGCGGGATTCACAAGAGACCCAGTACTTC. Protein: CVSSWRDSQETQYF. The V call is TRBV12-3 or TRBV12-4, the J call TRBJ2-5, with D tentatively TRBD2 (6 bases). CDR3 length: 14 residues.

This clonotype was recorded many times. The gene calls are TRBV30 and TRBJ2-1; 7 nucleotides line up with TRBD2. Germline CDR1 GTSNPN, CDR2 SVGIG (reference sequence). Losses at the gene ends were 4 bases for V and 4 bases for J; bases not matched to a gene: 4. The CDR3 has 13 residues. As DNA, the CDR3 is TGTGCCTGGATGCGGCGGGAGTACAATGAGCAGTTCTTC. Translation: CAWMRREYNEQFF.

The V and J genes are TRBV6-2 or TRBV6-3 and TRBJ2-7; TRBD2 agrees at 7 bases. The J segment lost 1 base and the V segment lost 3 bases, leaving 6 bases of the junction unmatched. The germline gives CDR1 MNHEY, CDR2 SVGEGT. The CDR3 is 15 residues long. The CDR3 here is CASSYRLADSYEQYV. DNA for the CDR3: TGTGCCAGCAGTTATAGGCTAGCGGATTCCTACGAGCAGTACGTC.

This clonotype showed up many times. The CDR3 spells CASSPGGRGNYGYTF. In nucleotides, the CDR3 is TGTGCCAGCTCACCAGGGGGCAGGGGCAACTATGGCTACACCTTC. The rearrangement joins TRBV18 to TRBJ1-2; a weak D match, TRBD1 (6 bases). The CDR3 consists of 15 residues. Germline loops: CDR1 KGHSH, CDR2 LQKENI. The germline V and J ends were trimmed by 2 bases and 2 bases, with 12 bases remaining between them.